This T cell receptor beta chain was recovered during a study of cytomegalovirus exposure and HLA in healthy donors. Study summary: A data release that came early held tens of millions of unique TCRs from HLA-typed donors.

As regards this clone: The antigen remains undetermined.

CDR3 length equals 13 residues. V lost 5 bases, J lost 4 bases, and 11 bases lay in between. CDR1 is MDHEN and CDR2 is SYDVKM in the germline V gene. The PCR used 60 Vbeta and 13 Jbeta primers. Sequencing was performed with immunoSEQ multiplex PCR; in TCRdb, only in-frame clones are kept and a portion is missing. The profile shows about 200,000 clones, roughly 77% of them singletons. The study's findings and limits: High specificity and sensitivity for cytomegalovirus status were reported for the classifier. In an earlier analysis, in around 590 donors, most V segments appeared productive either ~87% or ~30% of the time. The study had only CMV serostatus as immune exposure information.

This sequence joins TRBV28 and TRBJ1-2; tentative D call: TRBD1 (6 bases). Input material: PBMCs. The origin of this receptor is a male donor in good health and CMV-seropositive. The CDR3 loop is CASSRDTIYGYTF. The CDR3 nucleotides read TGTGCCAGCAGTCGGGACACCATCTATGGCTACACCTTC.